The 8 T cell receptor beta chains below were found in one sample sequenced in a study of blood T cell repertoires in COVID-19. Profiling relied on immunoSEQ multiplex PCR, and the TCRdb table lists in-frame clones only, not all of them. Among roughly 120,000 clones listed, 70% to 90% were seen once. The sequenced sample was peripheral blood. Source of these receptors: a woman between 50 and 59 years old with acute or convalescent COVID-19.

The rearrangement uses TRBV19 and TRBJ2-2; TRBD1 is a possible D gene (6 bases). The V gene's germline CDR1 is LNHDA and CDR2 SQIVND (reference sequence). The CDR3 sequence is 15 residues long. V lost 8 bases and J 0 bases, leaving 13 bases between the germline ends. The CDR3 DNA sequence: TGTGCCAGTTGGTCACAGGGTGCGAACACCGGGGAGCTGTTTTTT. Its translation: CASWSQGANTGELFF.

The chain has TRBV25-1 and TRBJ1-2; TRBD1 aligns across 12 bases. V lost 3 bases to trimming and J lost 7 bases; unmatched junction nucleotides: 6. This CDR3 region has 15 residues. CDR1 and CDR2 from the germline V gene are MGHDK and SYGVNS. The CDR3 DNA follows: TGTGCCAGCAGTGAGGGGGGGACAGGGGGCGTTGGCTACACCTTC. Translated: CASSEGGTGGVGYTF.

CDR3 protein: CASSPSYRSVNTEAFF. As DNA, the CDR3 is TGCGCCAGCAGCCCCTCTTACAGGAGCGTGAACACTGAAGCTTTCTTT. This chain uses TRBV5-1 with TRBJ1-1; tentative D call: TRBD1 (5 bases). Germline V lookup: CDR1 SGHRS, CDR2 YFSETQ. This CDR3 contains 16 residues. Between the trimmed V and J ends, which lost 4 bases and 0 bases, there was a span of 16 bases. Combining the CDR3 with reference TRBV5-1 and TRBJ1-1 gives the whole variable domain KAGVTQTPRYLIKTRGQQVTLSCSPISGHRSVSWYQQTPGQGLQFLFEYFSETQRNKGNFPGRFSGRQFSNSRSEMNVSTLELGDSALYLCASSPSYRSVNTEAFFGQGTRLTVV.

The chain has TRBV6-5 and TRBJ1-1; the match to TRBD1 covers 12 bases. V shed 8 bases and J 4 bases; nucleotides not matched to a gene: 8. The CDR3 length is 15 residues. Germline-derived CDR1 and CDR2 are MNHEY and SVGAGI. CDR3 sequence: CASRPGTGGRTEAFF. The CDR3 nucleotides are TGTGCCAGCCGTCCCGGGACAGGGGGCCGCACTGAAGCTTTCTTT.

The chain uses TRBV6-5 and TRBJ2-7, with a possible D match to TRBD1 (5 bases). V shed 2 bases and J shed 2 bases, with 10 bases lying between them. Germline assignment: CDR1 MNHEY and CDR2 SVGAGI. This CDR3 is built from 14 residues. In nucleotides, the CDR3 is TGTGCCAGCAGTTACGACAGAGAAACCTACGAGCAGTACTTC. It specifies CASSYDRETYEQYF.

This clone was observed once. The CDR3 bases are TGTGCCACCAGTGATTCCCGACTAGTCCAAGAGACCCAGTACTTC. The encoded protein is CATSDSRLVQETQYF. The V gene is TRBV24-1, the J gene TRBJ2-5, with D perhaps matching TRBD2 (6 bases). CDR3 size: 15 residues. Germline V gene sequence: CDR1 KGHDR, CDR2 SFDVKD. V shed 2 bases and J shed 1 base, with 10 bases lying between them.

The rearrangement joins TRBV2 to TRBJ2-5; the D is unclear. CDR1 and CDR2 (germline): SNHLY, FYNNEI. V was pared by 8 bases and J by 4 bases, with 23 bases between. The CDR3 totals 16 residues. CDR3 DNA sequence: TGTGCCAGCTCGAACCCTAGACGGGTGTCGGGAGAGACCCAGTACTTC. Its protein is CASSNPRRVSGETQYF.

J is TRBJ2-2 and V is TRBV19; 8 nucleotides match TRBD1. The V and J ends lost 3 bases and 5 bases, in that order; junction bases with no gene match: 5. This CDR3 contains 15 residues. Germline V gives CDR1 LNHDA, CDR2 SQIVND (reference sequence). This chain's CDR3 is CASSIARGPTGELFF. The DNA of the CDR3 is TGTGCCAGTAGTATTGCCAGGGGGCCGACCGGGGAGCTGTTTTTT.